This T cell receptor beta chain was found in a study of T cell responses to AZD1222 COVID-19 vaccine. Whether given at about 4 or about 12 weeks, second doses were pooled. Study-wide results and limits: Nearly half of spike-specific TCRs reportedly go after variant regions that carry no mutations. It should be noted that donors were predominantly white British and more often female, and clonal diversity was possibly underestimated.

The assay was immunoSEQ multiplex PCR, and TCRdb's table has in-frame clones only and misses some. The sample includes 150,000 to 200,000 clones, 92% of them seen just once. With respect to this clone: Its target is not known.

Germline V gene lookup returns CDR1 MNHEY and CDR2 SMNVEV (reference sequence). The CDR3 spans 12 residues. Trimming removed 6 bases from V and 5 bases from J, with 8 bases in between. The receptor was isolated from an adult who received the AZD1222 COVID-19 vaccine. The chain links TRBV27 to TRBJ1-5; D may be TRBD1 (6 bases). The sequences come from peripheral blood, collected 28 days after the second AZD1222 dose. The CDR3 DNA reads TGTGCCAGCAGCAGGGGTGATCAGCCCCAGCATTTT. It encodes CASSRGDQPQHF.